The source of this T cell receptor beta chain is a study of beta chain features in type 1 diabetes. Study as a whole: Sorted cells from all samples, numbering roughly 100 million, were examined. Study results and limitations: VDJ junctions from type 1 diabetes patients carried fewer insertions and larger deletions. Researchers report that Type 1 diabetes patients had moderately but significantly shorter TCRB CDR3s across all four CD4+ subsets.

CDR3 length equals 12 residues. Per germline, CDR1 LGHNT and CDR2 FRNRAP. The ends were cut back, 0 bases at V and 9 bases at J, with 8 bases in the middle. One heparinised blood draw averaging roughly 120 mL was given by each donor. In regard to this clone: No antigen is known for it.

Of the isolated RNA, all was reverse transcribed, and so the sequenced material was expressed TCRB transcripts. Profiled with immunoSEQ multiplex PCR; TCRdb holds only in-frame clones, not every one. The sample holds around 160,000 clones; 8% to 8.5% are singletons and the top ten take around 0.5%. The TCR was taken from a woman aged 18-29 years with type 1 diabetes. This sequence joins TRBV12-5 and TRBJ2-5; no clear D gene. Source material: central memory CD4+ T cells from blood. CDR3 bases: TGTGCTAGTGGTTTGGTGAGCCCTCCCCAGTACTTC. It codes for CASGLVSPPQYF.